This T cell receptor (beta chain) was identified in a study of blood T cell repertoires in COVID-19. The participants were between about 18 and 90 years old and came from 20 to 30 US areas. Cohort 3 recovery required two negative PCRs, clearance, or symptom resolution. CDR1 and CDR2 from the germline V gene are SNHLY and FYNNEI. After removal of 4 bases from V and 3 bases from J, the junction contained 1 base not matched to a gene. The CDR3 has 13 residues. Method: immunoSEQ multiplex PCR; TCRdb's copy keeps in-frame clones and lacks some. The sample consists of about 180,000 clones, more than 70% of them appearing once.

The chain links TRBV2 to TRBJ2-7; the match to TRBD2 covers 9 bases. The TCR sequence derives from a woman in her 30s who had recovered from COVID-19. The sample was PBMCs or T cells enriched from blood (not recorded which). CDR3 region: CASSGTSDYEQYF. CDR3 bases: TGTGCCAGCAGTGGGACTAGCGACTACGAGCAGTACTTC.